This T cell receptor (beta chain) comes out of a study of blood T cells in healthy people across ages. Study-level results: The study found more naive CD4+ cells and higher diversity in long-lived than aged donors. Researchers report that TCR beta diversity correlated strongly with naive T cell percentage.

Germline lookup yields CDR1 SEHNR and CDR2 FQNEAQ (reference sequence). The CDR3 runs 12 residues. Trimming removed 8 bases from V and 2 bases from J, with 9 bases in between. As for this clonotype: Its target is not known.

Primers used in a second PCR of about 7 to 12 cycles were a sample-barcoded 5' primer and a J-beta primer mix. TCRdb fed the 5' RACE reads into MiXCR, producing one record per CDR3 protein. Among roughly 730,000 distinct CDR3 sequences listed, 45% to 70% were seen once. This TCR was sampled from a man in his forties in good health. Sequenced sample: blood. The chain joins TRBV7-9 to TRBJ1-2; tentative D call: TRBD1 (6 bases). CDR3 nucleotide sequence: TGTGCCAGCGAGGGACACAACTATGGCTACACCTTC. Its translation: CASEGHNYGYTF.